What follows is one T cell receptor beta chain and its context. V gave up 1 base and J gave up 3 bases, with 7 bases separating them. The CDR3 contains 13 residues. Germline V CDR1 and CDR2: GTSNPN, SVGIG (reference sequence). Donors were grouped by their self-reported clinical history. These data originate in a study of blood T cell repertoires in COVID-19. The assay was immunoSEQ multiplex PCR, and TCRdb's table has in-frame clones only and misses some. The sample contains roughly 430,000 clones, about 88% of which appear only once. The source material was PBMCs or T cells enriched from blood (not recorded which). This sequence was found in a woman aged 18-35 years who had been exposed to COVID-19. V gene TRBV30 combines with J gene TRBJ1-5; tentatively, D is TRBD1 (6 bases). CDR3 coding DNA: TGTGCCTGGAGTGGGACAGCCAATCAGCCCCAGCATTTT. Encoded protein: CAWSGTANQPQHF. The variable domain in full, with the rest retrieved from reference TRBV30 and TRBJ1-5, is SQTIHQWPATLVQPVGSPLSLECTVEGTSNPNLYWYRQAAGRGLQLLFYSVGIGQISSEVPQNLSASRPQDRQFILSSKKLLLSDSGFYLCAWSGTANQPQHFGDGTRLSIL.